Listed here is a single T cell receptor (beta chain). The target antigen is unknown. Before the COVID-19 pandemic, during about 2010-2019, CD4+ T cells were taken from unexposed donors. The cells were cultured for 9 to 11 days before CD4+ T cells were isolated. Each well had a few million PBMCs in around 5% human AB serum with IL-2. The CDR3 totals 15 residues. The V gene lost 0 bases and the J gene lost 2 bases, with 11 bases spanning the gap. Germline V gene lookup returns CDR1 SGDLS and CDR2 YYNGEE. Profiling relied on immunoSEQ multiplex PCR, and the TCRdb table lists in-frame clones only, not all of them. Counted here are about 19,000 clones, about 80% occurring once; the ten biggest clones make up 9.5% to 12%. This sample was included in a study of CD4 T cells in relation to SARS-CoV-2 and coronaviruses. Overall study: PBMCs were cultured with antigen for roughly 10 days before TCR beta sequencing. Study-level findings and limits: Roughly three fifths of donors had memory CD4+ clonotypes crossrecognizing SARS-CoV-2 and common cold coronavirus spike.

The receptor was isolated from a human donor in good health. Sequenced input: CD4+ T cells from PBMCs, cultured in vitro. V usage is TRBV9 and J usage is TRBJ1-1, with TRBD1 as a possible D gene (5 bases). The CDR3 DNA follows: TGTGCCAGCAGCGTAGCTCCGGGGCCCAACACTGAAGCTTTCTTT. It codes for CASSVAPGPNTEAFF. Together with reference TRBV9 and TRBJ1-1, the CDR3 gives the full variable domain: DSGVTQTPKHLITATGQRVTLRCSPRSGDLSVYWYQQSLDQGLQFLIQYYNGEERAKGNILERFSAQQFPDLHSELNLSSLELGDSALYFCASSVAPGPNTEAFFGQGTRLTVV.